This TCR beta chain is from a study of T cells in Graves' hyperthyroidism and ophthalmopathy. Study-wide findings and caveats: Ophthalmopathy and stable hyperthyroidism were told apart by a 13 V-J model.

As to this clonotype: Its specificity is unknown.

Exclusion of a patient resulted from uncontrolled infection, other autoimmune disease, pregnancy or lactation. TCR beta CDR3 sequences were amplified from RNA transcripts. In the first-round RT-PCR of the TCR CDR3, the HTBI primer set was used. TCRdb processed the multiplex PCR reads anew with MiXCR; each CDR3 protein has one entry. The data hold under 400,000 distinct CDR3 sequences, with 16% observed a single time. CDR3 size: 16 residues. The V end lost 5 bases, the J end lost 1 base, and 15 bases lay between the germline ends. Specimen: blood. The rearrangement uses TRBV12-3 or TRBV12-4 and TRBJ1-5; D is perhaps TRBD1 (6 bases). The TCR sequence derives from a man aged 25 to 40 with Graves' hyperthyroidism. The CDR3 sequence: CASSRGGEGSNQPQHF. CDR3 nucleotides: TGTGCCAGCAGTCGAGGGGGGGAAGGAAGCAATCAGCCCCAGCATTTT.